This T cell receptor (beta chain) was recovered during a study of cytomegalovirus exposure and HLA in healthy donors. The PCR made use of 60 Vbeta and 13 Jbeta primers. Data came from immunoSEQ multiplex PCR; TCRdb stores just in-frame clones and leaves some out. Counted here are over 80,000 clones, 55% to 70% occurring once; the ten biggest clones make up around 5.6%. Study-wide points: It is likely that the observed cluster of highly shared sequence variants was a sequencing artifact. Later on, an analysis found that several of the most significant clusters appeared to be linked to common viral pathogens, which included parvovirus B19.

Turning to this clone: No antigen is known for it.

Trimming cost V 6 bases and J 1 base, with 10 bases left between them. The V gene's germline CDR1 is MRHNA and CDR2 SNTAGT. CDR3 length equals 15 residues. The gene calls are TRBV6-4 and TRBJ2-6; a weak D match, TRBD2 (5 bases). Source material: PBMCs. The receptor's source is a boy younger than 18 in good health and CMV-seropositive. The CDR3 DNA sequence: TGTGCCAGCAGCAAGGAGGTATCTGGGGCCAACGTCCTGACTTTC. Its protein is CASSKEVSGANVLTF.